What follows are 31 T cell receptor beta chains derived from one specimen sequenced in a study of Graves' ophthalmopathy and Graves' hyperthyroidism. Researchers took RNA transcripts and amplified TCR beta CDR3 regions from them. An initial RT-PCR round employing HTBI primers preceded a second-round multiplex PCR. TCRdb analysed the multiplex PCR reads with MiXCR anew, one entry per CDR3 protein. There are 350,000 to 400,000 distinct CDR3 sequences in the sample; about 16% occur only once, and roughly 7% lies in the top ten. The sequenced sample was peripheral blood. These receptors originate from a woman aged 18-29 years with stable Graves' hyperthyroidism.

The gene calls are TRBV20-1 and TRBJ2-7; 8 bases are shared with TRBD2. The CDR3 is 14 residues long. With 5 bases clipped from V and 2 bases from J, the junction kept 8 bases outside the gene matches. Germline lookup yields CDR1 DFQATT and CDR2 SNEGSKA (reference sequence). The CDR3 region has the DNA TGCAGTGCTTCCCGGGCGGGGGGAACCTACGAGCAGTACTTC. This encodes CSASRAGGTYEQYF.

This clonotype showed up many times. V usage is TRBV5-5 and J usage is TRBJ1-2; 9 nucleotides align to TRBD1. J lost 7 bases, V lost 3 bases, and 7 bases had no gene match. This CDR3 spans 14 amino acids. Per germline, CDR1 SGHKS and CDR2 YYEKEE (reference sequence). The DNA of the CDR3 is TGTGCCAGCAGCTCCGGAGGGACAGGGAGTGGCTACACCTTC. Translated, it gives CASSSGGTGSGYTF. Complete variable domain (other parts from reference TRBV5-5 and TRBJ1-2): DAGVTQSPTHLIKTRGQQVTLRCSPISGHKSVSWYQQVLGQGPQFIFQYYEKEERGRGNFPDRFSARQFPNYSSELNVNALLLGDSALYLCASSSGGTGSGYTFGSGTRLTVV.

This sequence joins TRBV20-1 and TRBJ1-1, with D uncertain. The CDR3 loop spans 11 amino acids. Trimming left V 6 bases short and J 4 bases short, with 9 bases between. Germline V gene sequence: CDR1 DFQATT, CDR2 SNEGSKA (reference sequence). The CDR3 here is CSAVGITEAFF. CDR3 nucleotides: TGCAGTGCCGTGGGAATCACTGAAGCTTTCTTT.

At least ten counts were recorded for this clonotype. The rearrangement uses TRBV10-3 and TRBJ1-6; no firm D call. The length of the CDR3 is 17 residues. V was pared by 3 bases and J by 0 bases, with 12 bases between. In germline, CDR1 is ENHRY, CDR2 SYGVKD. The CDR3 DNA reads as TGTGCCATCAGTGATGTAGCAGGCCGCTCCTATAATTCACCCCTCCACTTT. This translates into CAISDVAGRSYNSPLHF.

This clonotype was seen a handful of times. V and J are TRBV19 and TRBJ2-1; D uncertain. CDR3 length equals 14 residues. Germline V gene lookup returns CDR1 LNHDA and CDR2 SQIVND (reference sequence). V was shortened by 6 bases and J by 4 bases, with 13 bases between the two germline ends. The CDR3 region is CASRPFWRYNEQFF. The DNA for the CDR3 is TGTGCCAGTAGACCCTTCTGGAGATACAATGAGCAGTTCTTC.

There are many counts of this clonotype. CDR3 sequence reads: CASSLEGGPTPRELFF. CDR3 bases: TGTGCCAGCAGCTTGGAGGGGGGCCCAACCCCCCGGGAGCTGTTTTTT. The rearrangement links TRBV11-2 to TRBJ2-2; D possibly uses TRBD1 or TRBD2 (6 bases each). Trimming stripped 3 bases from V and 9 bases from J, with 20 bases between. This CDR3 is built from 16 residues. From germline, CDR1 is SGHAT and CDR2 FQNNGV.

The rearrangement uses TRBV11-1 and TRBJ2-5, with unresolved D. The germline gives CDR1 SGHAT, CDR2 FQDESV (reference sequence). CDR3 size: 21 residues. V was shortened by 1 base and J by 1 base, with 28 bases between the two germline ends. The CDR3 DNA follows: TGTGCCAGCAGCTTAGGGGCAATGTTTGGGGTCCCCCGCAAGGCCCAAGAGACCCAGTACTTC. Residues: CASSLGAMFGVPRKAQETQYF.

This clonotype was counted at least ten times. CDR3 in DNA: TGTGCCAGCAGCTTTGACAGGGGGCCTAACTATGGCTACACCTTC. Encoded protein: CASSFDRGPNYGYTF. V gene TRBV12-3 or TRBV12-4 combines with J gene TRBJ1-2; 10 bases align to TRBD1. This CDR3 comprises 15 residues. Trimming at V came to 6 bases and at J to 0 bases, leaving 4 bases not matched to a gene.

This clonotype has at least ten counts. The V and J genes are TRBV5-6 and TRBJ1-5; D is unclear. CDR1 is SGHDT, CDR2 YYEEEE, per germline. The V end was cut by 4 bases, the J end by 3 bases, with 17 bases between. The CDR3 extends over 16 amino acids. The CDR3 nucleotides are TGTGCCAGCAGCCTGAGGGCCTCGGAGAACAATCAGCCCCAGCATTTT. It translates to CASSLRASENNQPQHF.

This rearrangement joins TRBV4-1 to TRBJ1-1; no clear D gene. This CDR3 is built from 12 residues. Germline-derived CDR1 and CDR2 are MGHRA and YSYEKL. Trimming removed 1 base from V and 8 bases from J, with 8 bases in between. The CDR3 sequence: CASSQVVGEAFF. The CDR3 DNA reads TGCGCCAGCAGCCAAGTCGTGGGGGAAGCTTTCTTT.

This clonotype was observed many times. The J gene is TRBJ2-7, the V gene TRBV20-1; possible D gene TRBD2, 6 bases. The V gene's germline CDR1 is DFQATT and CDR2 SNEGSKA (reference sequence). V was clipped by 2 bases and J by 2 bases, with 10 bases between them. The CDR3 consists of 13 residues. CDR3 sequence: CSARSRLAYEQYF. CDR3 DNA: TGCAGTGCTAGAAGTAGACTAGCCTACGAGCAGTACTTC.

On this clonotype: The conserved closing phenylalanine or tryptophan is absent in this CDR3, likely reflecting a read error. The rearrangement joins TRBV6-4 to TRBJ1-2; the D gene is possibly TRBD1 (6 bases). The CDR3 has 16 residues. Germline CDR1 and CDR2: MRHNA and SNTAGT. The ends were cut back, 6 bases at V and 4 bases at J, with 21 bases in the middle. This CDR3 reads CASSLSQGQLFYGYTV. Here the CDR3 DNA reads TGTGCCAGCAGCCTATCACAAGGACAGCTTTTCTATGGCTACACCGTC.

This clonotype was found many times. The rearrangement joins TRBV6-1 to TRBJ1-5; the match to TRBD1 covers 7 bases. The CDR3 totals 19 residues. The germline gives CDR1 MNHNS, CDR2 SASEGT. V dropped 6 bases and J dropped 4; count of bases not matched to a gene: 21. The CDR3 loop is CASSEGRQGVGLVNQPQHF. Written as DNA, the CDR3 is TGTGCCAGCAGCGAGGGGAGACAGGGAGTTGGTTTAGTGAATCAGCCCCAGCATTTT.

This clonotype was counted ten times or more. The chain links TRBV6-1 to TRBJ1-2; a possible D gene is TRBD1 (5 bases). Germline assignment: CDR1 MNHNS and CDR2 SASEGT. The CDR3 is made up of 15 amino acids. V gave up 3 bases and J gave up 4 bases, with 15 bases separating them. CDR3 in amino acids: CASSDTGLRGYGYTF. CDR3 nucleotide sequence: TGTGCCAGCAGTGATACAGGTCTTAGGGGCTATGGCTACACCTTC.

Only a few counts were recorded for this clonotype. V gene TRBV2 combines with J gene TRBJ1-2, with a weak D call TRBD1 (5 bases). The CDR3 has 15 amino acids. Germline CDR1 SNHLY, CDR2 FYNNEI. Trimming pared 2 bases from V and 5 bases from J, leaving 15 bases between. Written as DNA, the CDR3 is TGTGCCAGCAGTGAAACGGAGGGGACGGTTTATGGCTACACCTTC. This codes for CASSETEGTVYGYTF.

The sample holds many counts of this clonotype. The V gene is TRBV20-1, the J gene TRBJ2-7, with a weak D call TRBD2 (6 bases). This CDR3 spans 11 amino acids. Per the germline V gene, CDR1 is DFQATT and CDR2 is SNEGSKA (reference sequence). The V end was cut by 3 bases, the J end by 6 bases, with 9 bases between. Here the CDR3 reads CSARGGVEQYF. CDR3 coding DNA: TGCAGTGCTAGGGGGGGTGTCGAGCAGTACTTC.

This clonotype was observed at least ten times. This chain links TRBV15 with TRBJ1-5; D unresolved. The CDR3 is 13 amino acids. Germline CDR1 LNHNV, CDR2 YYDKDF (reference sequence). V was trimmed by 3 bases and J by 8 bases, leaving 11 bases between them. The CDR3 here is CATSRLLREPQHF. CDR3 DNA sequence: TGTGCCACCAGCAGGCTGCTAAGGGAGCCCCAGCATTTT.

The chain's CDR3 is CASSILTKPETQYF. The CDR3 region has the DNA TGTGCCAGTAGTATACTAACCAAGCCAGAGACCCAGTACTTC. The rearrangement links TRBV19 to TRBJ2-5; no reliable D call. V lost 2 bases and J 4 bases, leaving 11 bases between the germline ends. The CDR3 runs to 14 residues. The germline CDR1 and CDR2 sequences are LNHDA and SQIVND (reference sequence).

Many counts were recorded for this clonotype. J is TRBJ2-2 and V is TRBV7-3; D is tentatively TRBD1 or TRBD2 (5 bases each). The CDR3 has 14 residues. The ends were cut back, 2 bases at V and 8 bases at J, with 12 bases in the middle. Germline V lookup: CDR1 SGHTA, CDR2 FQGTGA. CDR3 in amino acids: CASSLGTLSGELFF. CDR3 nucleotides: TGTGCCAGCAGCTTAGGGACCCTATCTGGGGAGCTGTTTTTT.

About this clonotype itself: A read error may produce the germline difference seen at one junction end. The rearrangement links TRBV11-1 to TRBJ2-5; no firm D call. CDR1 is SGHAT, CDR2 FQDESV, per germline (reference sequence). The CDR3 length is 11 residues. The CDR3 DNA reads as TGTGCCAGCAGCTCATCAGAGACCAAGTACTTC. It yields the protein CASSSSETKYF.

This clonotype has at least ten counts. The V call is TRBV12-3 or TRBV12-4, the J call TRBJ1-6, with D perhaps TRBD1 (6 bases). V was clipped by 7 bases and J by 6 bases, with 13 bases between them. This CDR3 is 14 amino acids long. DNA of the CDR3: TGTGCCAGCACCTTGGGGGGCGGTAATTCACCCCTCCACTTT. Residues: CASTLGGGNSPLHF.

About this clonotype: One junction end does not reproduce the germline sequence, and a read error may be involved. CDR3 in amino acids: CASSPGAGAGAYVLTF. The CDR3 region has the DNA TGTGCCAGCAGCCCGGGGGCCGGTGCAGGGGCCTACGTCCTGACTTTC. The genes are TRBV11-2 and TRBJ2-6; either TRBD1 or TRBD2 may fit D (6 bases each). The CDR3 is 16 amino acids. Germline CDR1 reads SGHAT; CDR2 reads FQNNGV.

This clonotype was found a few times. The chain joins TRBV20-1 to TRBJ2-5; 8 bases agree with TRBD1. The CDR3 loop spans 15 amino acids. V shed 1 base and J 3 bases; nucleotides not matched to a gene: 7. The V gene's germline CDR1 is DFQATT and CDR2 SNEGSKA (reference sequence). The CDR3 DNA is TGCAGTGCTAGAGTTTCCAGGGGGCTTGAAGAGACCCAGTACTTC. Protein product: CSARVSRGLEETQYF.

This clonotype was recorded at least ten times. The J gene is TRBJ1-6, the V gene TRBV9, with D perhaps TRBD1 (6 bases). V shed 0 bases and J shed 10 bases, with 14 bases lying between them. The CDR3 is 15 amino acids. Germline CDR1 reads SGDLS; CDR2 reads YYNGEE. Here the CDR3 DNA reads TGTGCCAGCAGCGTAGGGGGGGCGCGGGAATCACCCCTCCACTTT. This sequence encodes CASSVGGARESPLHF.

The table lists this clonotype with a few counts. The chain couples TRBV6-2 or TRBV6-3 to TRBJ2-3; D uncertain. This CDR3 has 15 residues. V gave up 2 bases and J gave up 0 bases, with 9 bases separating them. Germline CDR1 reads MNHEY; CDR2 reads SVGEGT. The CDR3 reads CASSYRTKSTDTQYF. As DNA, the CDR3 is TGTGCCAGCAGTTACCGGACCAAGAGCACAGATACGCAGTATTTT.

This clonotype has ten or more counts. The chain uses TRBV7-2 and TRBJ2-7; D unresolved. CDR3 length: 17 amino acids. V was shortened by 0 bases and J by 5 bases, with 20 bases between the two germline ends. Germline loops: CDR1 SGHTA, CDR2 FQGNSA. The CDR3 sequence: CASSLAAPPREEDEQYF. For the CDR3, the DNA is TGTGCCAGCAGCTTAGCCGCCCCACCCCGCGAGGAAGACGAGCAGTACTTC.

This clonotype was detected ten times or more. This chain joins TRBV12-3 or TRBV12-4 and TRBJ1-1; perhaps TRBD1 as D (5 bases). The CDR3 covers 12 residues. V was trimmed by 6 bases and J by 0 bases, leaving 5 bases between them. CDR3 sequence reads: CASRDMNTEAFF. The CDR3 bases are TGTGCCAGCAGGGACATGAACACTGAAGCTTTCTTT.

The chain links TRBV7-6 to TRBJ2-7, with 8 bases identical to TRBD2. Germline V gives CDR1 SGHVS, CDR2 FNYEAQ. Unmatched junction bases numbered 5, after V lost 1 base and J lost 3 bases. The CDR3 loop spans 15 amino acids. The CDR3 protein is CASSLGGAGDYEQYF. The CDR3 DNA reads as TGTGCCAGCAGCTTAGGGGGAGCGGGGGACTACGAGCAGTACTTC.

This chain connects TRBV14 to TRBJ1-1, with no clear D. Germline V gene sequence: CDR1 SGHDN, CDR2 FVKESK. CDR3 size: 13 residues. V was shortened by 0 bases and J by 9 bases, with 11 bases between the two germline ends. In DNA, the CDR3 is TGTGCCAGCAGCCAAGACCGTGCCGGACAAGCTTTCTTT. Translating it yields CASSQDRAGQAFF.

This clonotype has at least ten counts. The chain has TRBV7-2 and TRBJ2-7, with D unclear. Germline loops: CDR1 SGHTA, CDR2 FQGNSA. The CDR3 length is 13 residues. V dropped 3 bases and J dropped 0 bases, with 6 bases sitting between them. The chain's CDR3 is CASSFKSSYEQYF. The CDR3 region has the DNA TGTGCCAGCAGCTTCAAATCCTCCTACGAGCAGTACTTC.

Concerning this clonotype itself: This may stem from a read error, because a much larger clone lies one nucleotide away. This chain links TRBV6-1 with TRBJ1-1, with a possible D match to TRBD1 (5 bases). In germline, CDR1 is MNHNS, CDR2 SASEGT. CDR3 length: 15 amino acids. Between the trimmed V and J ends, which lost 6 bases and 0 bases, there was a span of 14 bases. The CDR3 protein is CASSSEAGMNTEAFF. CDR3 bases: TGTGCCAGCAGCTCGGAGGCAGGGATGAACACTGAAGCTTTCTTT.